One T cell receptor (beta chain) is described in this entry. At one boundary the junction diverges from the germline segment, which might be a read error. TCRdb analysed the PCR reads with MiXCR anew, one entry per CDR3 protein. The data show around 100,000 distinct CDR3 sequences, around 56% seen once. The data stem from a study of CDR3 diversity in severe acne. The CDR3 runs to 15 residues. CDR1 and CDR2 from the germline V gene are SGHTA and FQGTGA. The TCR was taken from a male donor with acne. The chain links TRBV7-3 to TRBJ2-3; the match to TRBD2 covers 7 bases. Sequenced input: blood. CDR3 coding DNA: TGTGCCAGCAGCGCCCTAGCGGTGAACACAGACACGCAGTATTTT. This sequence encodes CASSALAVNTDTQYF.